This TCR beta chain comes out of a study of blood T cells in healthy people across ages. As for the study in general: Per every two T cells, about one barcoded beta molecule was captured by template switching. Notes on the study in general: Across the age range, TCR beta diversity per million T cells fell in a roughly linear way.

The germline CDR1 and CDR2 sequences are MGHRA and YSYEKL. The trim removed 5 bases at V and 5 bases at J, leaving 5 bases unmatched. The CDR3 has 15 residues. Of note for this clonotype: Its antigen is unknown.

The second PCR ran about 6 to 12 cycles with a sample-barcoded 5' primer and J-beta primers. TCRdb called the 5' RACE reads again in MiXCR, with one record for every CDR3 protein. The repertoire includes under 850,000 distinct CDR3 sequences, around 34% of them detected once, and 10% to 15% sits in the top ten. The receptor was derived from a man younger than 35 in good health. The V and J genes are TRBV4-1 and TRBJ2-1, with 11 positions matching TRBD2. The sequenced material came from blood. The CDR3 DNA reads as TGCGCCAGCAGCGTTAGCGGGGGGGCAAACAATGAGCAGTTCTTC. Translating gives CASSVSGGANNEQFF.